This T cell receptor (beta chain) derives from a study of OX40 agonist ivuxolimab in advanced cancers. With regard to the full study: The costimulatory receptor OX40 (CD134) was targeted by ivuxolimab, a fully human IgG2 agonistic monoclonal antibody. Among the approximately 54 dose-escalation patients, around 20 had hepatocellular carcinoma, about 15 melanoma, 9 renal cell carcinoma and 9 head and neck cancer. The paper reports the monotherapy dose-escalation portion (N of about 54 patients) of the phase I ivuxolimab trial. Prior anti-PD-1, anti-PD-L1 or anti-CTLA-4 therapy was permitted, and checkpoint inhibitors had been received by 30% to 40% of dose-escalation patients. Partial responses occurred in three dose-escalation patients, of whom one had hepatocellular carcinoma and two had cutaneous melanoma. Intravenous ivuxolimab was administered to patients every 2 weeks at six dose levels: 0.01, 0.1, 0.3, 1.5, 3 and 10 mg/kg. In the dose-escalation cohort, 65% to 90% of patients were male, and the mean age was around 60 years, with a range of about 23 to 90. The purpose of peripheral TCRbeta sequencing was to test whether ivuxolimab changed TCR sequence diversity and led to clonal T-cell expansion. On the study overall, not on this receptor specifically: In the 0.1-3.0 mg/kg groups, partial responders were among the patients with the lowest normalized peripheral clonal expansion, particularly in CD8+ T cells. Which antigens the clonally expanded peripheral T cells were specific for was not determined. After ivuxolimab, CD8+ T cells had more expanded clones than CD4+ T cells on average. Low levels of normalized T-cell clonal expansion were also seen in some patients who did not respond. At doses of 0.1 to 3.0 mg/kg, clonal expansion of both CD4+ and CD8+ blood T cells was observed from baseline to week 6.

The CDR3 contains 13 residues, cysteine and phenylalanine counted. Just the 39-base CDR3 DNA is kept, in frame starting at base 1. The trial excluded patients who had a history of autoimmune disease or who were on systemic immunosuppression. Peripheral blood for TCR sequencing was drawn from every dose cohort at baseline, at cycle 4 day 1 and at cycle 7 day 1. The samples were taken from a phase I, first-in-human, multicenter, open-label dose-escalation trial of ivuxolimab. Adults with locally advanced or metastatic melanoma, renal cell carcinoma, hepatocellular carcinoma or head and neck squamous cell carcinoma were enrolled in the trial. Before TCR sequencing, CD4+ and CD8+ T cells were separately sorted from peripheral blood. Genomic DNA was isolated from the sorted cells so that the TCRbeta CDR3 region could be sequenced. The immunoSEQ Assay was used to sequence the TCRbeta CDR3 regions. The table comes from immuneACCESS by way of TCRdb, which keeps in-frame sequences with V and J called. Part of the clones is missing from these tables; in studies checked, under half for an unresolved V gene and the rest for unknown reasons. The sample has fewer than 85,000 clones on record, about four fifths of them singletons. The top ten constitute nearly 4.5% of the sample.

With regard to this clone: Its recognized antigen is unknown. Base qualities were left out, and no much larger clone turns up one base away.

The TCR comes from an adult with an advanced solid tumor such as melanoma, head and neck, liver or kidney cancer. This specimen was CD4+ or CD8+ T cells sorted from blood, taken in a trial of the OX40 agonist ivuxolimab. This receptor chain uses TRBV21-1 and TRBJ1-2; TRBD1 is the table's D call, not checked against the DNA. TRBV21-1 corresponds to a pseudogene. The sequenced DNA: TGTGCCAGCACCTGGGACATTAATTATGGCTACACCTTC. Translated, it gives CASTWDINYGYTF.